This TCR beta chain was sequenced for a study of human T cells and chemical hapten exposure. TCRdb analysed the RACE reads with MiXCR anew, one entry per CDR3 protein. The sample holds under 90,000 distinct CDR3 sequences, about 8.6% seen once. Time point meaning: healthy volunteer bleed at 6 weeks. Someone pulled total RNA out of unfractionated whole blood. The sample holds many counts of this clonotype. With 1 base removed from V and 1 base from J, the gap between germline ends came to 12 bases. The CDR3 totals 16 residues. Germline V gene sequence: CDR1 PRHDT, CDR2 FYEKMQ (reference sequence). This TCR was sampled from a male donor in good health. Some clones in this sample may be carry-over from other donors' samples. This chain uses TRBV13 with TRBJ2-3; D gene uncertain. Sequencing used whole blood. The chain's CDR3 is CASSLVGPSGTDTQYF. In DNA, the CDR3 is TGTGCCAGCAGCTTAGTAGGCCCCTCGGGCACAGATACGCAGTATTTT.